These 22 T cell receptor beta chains came from one sample sequenced in a study of cytomegalovirus exposure and HLA in healthy donors (dated by TCRdb to 2016 to 2017). Library preparation was by the immunoSEQ multiplex PCR assay. For the multiplex PCR, a mixture combining 60 forward primers for TCR Vbeta segments and 13 reverse primers for TCR Jbeta segments was used. TCRdb mirrors the immuneACCESS table, restricted to in-frame sequences. Some clones are absent from its copies; in checked studies, under half trace to an unresolved V gene, and the reason for the others is unknown. This sample's table lists fewer than 100,000 clones. Together, the top ten hold about 0.5% of the sample. Sample: PBMCs. The receptor set was obtained from a man aged 50 to 59 in good health and CMV-seronegative.

The chain uses TRBV18 and TRBJ1-2; a weak D match, TRBD1 (6 bases). The CDR3 has 13 amino acids. V gave up 3 bases and J gave up 2 bases, with 7 bases separating them. Germline CDR1 and CDR2: KGHSH and LQKENI. The CDR3 protein is CASSPDRNYGYTF. Written as DNA, the CDR3 is TGTGCCAGCTCACCGGACAGAAACTATGGCTACACCTTC.

The chain is built from TRBV28 and TRBJ1-6; D gene uncertain. The germline CDR1 and CDR2 sequences are MDHEN and SYDVKM. The V end was cut by 3 bases, the J end by 5 bases, with 11 bases between. The CDR3 is 15 residues long. In DNA, the CDR3 is TGTGCCAGCAGTTTGCGGGTCGCGCATAATTCACCCCTCCACTTT. Encoded protein: CASSLRVAHNSPLHF.

Remarks on this clone: At one of its ends the junction is not consistent with the germline gene, which may arise from a read error. This chain links TRBV7-7 with TRBJ2-5; 7 bases are shared with TRBD2. CDR3 length equals 14 residues. The V gene's germline CDR1 is SSHAT and CDR2 FNYEAQ (reference sequence). As DNA, the CDR3 is TGTGCTAGCAGCTTAGCGTGGGGGGGGGAGACCCAGTACTTC. Residues: CASSLAWGGETQYF.

The chain recombines TRBV29-1 with TRBJ1-6; perhaps TRBD1 as D (6 bases). Germline loops: CDR1 SQVTM, CDR2 ANQGSEA. The length of the CDR3 is 13 residues. V was clipped by 7 bases and J by 8 bases, with 15 bases between them. CDR3 residues: CSEMRGADSPLHF. The CDR3 DNA follows: TGCAGCGAAATGCGGGGGGCGGATTCACCCCTCCACTTT.

The chain employs TRBV7-8 and TRBJ2-7; 7 bases match TRBD2. Germline V gene data show CDR1 as SGHVS and CDR2 as FQNEAQ. The length of the CDR3 is 15 residues. V shed 0 bases and J 6 bases; nucleotides not matched to a gene: 8. As DNA, the CDR3 is TGTGCCAGCAGCTTAGCCGGCGGGGGAGTTCTCGAGCAGTACTTC. Amino acid sequence: CASSLAGGGVLEQYF.

The chain carries TRBV5-4 and TRBJ2-7; 8 bases line up with TRBD1. V was pared by 10 bases and J by 1 base, with 4 bases of the junction left unmatched. The CDR3 consists of 12 residues. CDR1 is SGHNT and CDR2 is YYREEE in the germline V gene (reference sequence). CDR3 residues: CAFHRGSYEQYF. The CDR3 bases are TGTGCCTTTCACAGGGGGTCCTACGAGCAGTACTTC.

The chain joins TRBV10-2 to TRBJ1-2; 8 bases line up with TRBD1. Germline CDR1 WSHSY, CDR2 SAAADI. J gave up 1 base and V 6 bases, and 4 bases lay outside the gene matches. The length of the CDR3 is 14 residues. CDR3 sequence reads: CASRETGVNYGYTF. CDR3 in DNA: TGCGCCAGCAGAGAGACAGGGGTTAACTATGGCTACACCTTC.

The chain combines TRBV7-2 with TRBJ2-7; 11 bases fit TRBD1. The CDR3 is 14 residues long. Unmatched junction bases numbered 3, after V lost 2 bases and J lost 6 bases. CDR1 and CDR2 from the germline V gene are SGHTA and FQGNSA. In nucleotides, the CDR3 is TGTGCCAGCAGCTTAAGGACAGGGGGCGGCGAGCAGTACTTC. As protein: CASSLRTGGGEQYF. The entire variable domain, with the rest obtained from reference TRBV7-2 and TRBJ2-7, is as follows: GAGVSQSPSNKVTEKGKDVELRCDPISGHTALYWYRQSLGQGLEFLIYFQGNSAPDKSGLPSDRFSAERTGGSVSTLTIQRTQQEDSAVYLCASSLRTGGGEQYFGPGTRLTVT.

The chain joins TRBV4-1 to TRBJ2-7; 9 bases are shared with TRBD1. CDR3 length: 16 residues. The germline gives CDR1 MGHRA, CDR2 YSYEKL. The ends lost 1 base at V and 2 bases at J; junction bases unmatched: 6. This CDR3 is CASSQGLGTGTYEQYF. CDR3 coding DNA: TGCGCCAGCAGCCAAGGGCTAGGGACAGGGACCTACGAGCAGTACTTC.

V usage is TRBV19 and J usage is TRBJ2-2; unclear D gene. V was cut by 6 bases and J by 1 base, with 6 bases left in between. This CDR3 contains 13 residues. Germline V gene data show CDR1 as LNHDA and CDR2 as SQIVND (reference sequence). CDR3 DNA: TGTGCCAGTAGCGGTGGGAACACCGGGGAGCTGTTTTTT. Translation gives CASSGGNTGELFF.

The chain uses TRBV15 and TRBJ1-5; a weak D match, TRBD1 (5 bases). CDR1 LNHNV and CDR2 YYDKDF come from the germline V gene (reference sequence). The CDR3 contains 14 residues. Trimming shortened V by 6 bases and J by 3 bases, and 12 bases separated the two germline ends. CDR3 DNA: TGTGCCACCAGGGGTCTACAGGACAATCAGCCCCAGCATTTT. Protein product: CATRGLQDNQPQHF.

The rearrangement joins TRBV11-2 to TRBJ2-7, with TRBD1 matching 8 bases. The germline gives CDR1 SGHAT, CDR2 FQNNGV. CDR3 size: 14 residues. V was clipped by 3 bases and J by 2 bases; unmatched bases: 3. Here the CDR3 reads CASSFWTGPYEQYF. The CDR3 bases are TGTGCCAGCAGCTTTTGGACAGGGCCCTACGAGCAGTACTTC.

The chain couples TRBV19 to TRBJ2-1, with D possibly being TRBD2 (5 bases). In germline, CDR1 is LNHDA, CDR2 SQIVND (reference sequence). Trimming cost V 5 bases and J 3 bases, with 20 bases left between them. This CDR3 is built from 17 residues. The chain's CDR3 is CASSSGNRAPLYNEQFF. CDR3 nucleotide sequence: TGTGCCAGTAGTTCGGGGAACCGGGCCCCACTCTACAATGAGCAGTTCTTC.

The CDR3 region has the DNA TGTGCCAGCAGCTTAGTTGGGGTGAGGGAGCAGTACTTC. Amino acid sequence: CASSLVGVREQYF. V and J are TRBV7-6 and TRBJ2-5, with D perhaps TRBD2 (5 bases). Trimming removed 1 base from V and 11 bases from J, with 14 bases in between. In germline, CDR1 is SGHVS, CDR2 FNYEAQ. This CDR3 comprises 13 residues.

The chain couples TRBV28 to TRBJ1-2; no clear D. This CDR3 has 13 residues. Trimming left V 4 bases short and J 2 bases short, with 8 bases between. Germline-derived CDR1 and CDR2 are MDHEN and SYDVKM. The DNA for the CDR3 is TGTGCCAGCAGTTCACCGAGCAACTATGGCTACACCTTC. Amino acid sequence: CASSSPSNYGYTF.

The CDR3 is CASSRGGQAQPQHF. In nucleotides, the CDR3 is TGTGCCAGCAGCCGCGGGGGGCAGGCTCAGCCCCAGCATTTT. The chain uses TRBV7-2 and TRBJ1-5; tentative D call: TRBD1 (6 bases). This CDR3 is 14 amino acids long. The V gene lost 5 bases and the J gene lost 6 bases, with 14 bases spanning the gap. CDR1 SGHTA and CDR2 FQGNSA come from the germline V gene.

The J gene is TRBJ2-5, the V gene TRBV28; D gene ambiguous. The CDR3 length is 14 residues. Trimming cost V 3 bases and J 3 bases, with 11 bases left between them. CDR1 is MDHEN, CDR2 SYDVKM, per germline. The CDR3: CASSFFPVKETQYF. The CDR3 region has the DNA TGTGCCAGCAGTTTTTTTCCGGTAAAAGAGACCCAGTACTTC.

V usage is TRBV5-4 and J usage is TRBJ1-1, with TRBD1 matching 8 bases. Germline V lookup: CDR1 SGHNT, CDR2 YYREEE (reference sequence). This CDR3 comprises 14 residues. The V gene end was trimmed by 4 bases and the J gene end by 2 bases; junction bases not matched to a gene: 4. The CDR3 DNA sequence: TGTGCCAGCAGCATCGGACAGGGAAACACTGAAGCTTTCTTT. This gives the protein CASSIGQGNTEAFF.

V gene TRBV28 combines with J gene TRBJ2-7, with D tentatively TRBD1 (5 bases). The CDR3 covers 15 residues. Between the trimmed V and J ends, which lost 2 bases and 3 bases, there was a span of 14 bases. Germline V lookup: CDR1 MDHEN, CDR2 SYDVKM. CDR3 sequence reads: CASSLDDRRGYEQYF. The CDR3 DNA is TGTGCCAGCAGTTTAGACGACAGAAGGGGCTACGAGCAGTACTTC.

The V and J genes are TRBV5-1 and TRBJ2-3; tentative D call: TRBD1 (6 bases). This CDR3 spans 14 amino acids. Per germline, CDR1 SGHRS and CDR2 YFSETQ. V was pared by 7 bases and J by 2 bases, with 14 bases between. CDR3 sequence (DNA): TGCGCCAGCGTGGGGCAGGGGAACACAGATACGCAGTATTTT. As protein: CASVGQGNTDTQYF.

The V and J genes are TRBV18 and TRBJ2-6; TRBD2 agrees at 9 bases. With V trimmed by 3 bases and J by 4 bases, 4 bases remained unmatched. Germline lookup yields CDR1 KGHSH and CDR2 LQKENI. The CDR3 totals 16 residues. The CDR3 DNA is TGTGCCAGCTCACCGCGGGGGGGCGCGGGGGCCAACGTCCTGACTTTC. This gives the protein CASSPRGGAGANVLTF.

This sequence joins TRBV9 and TRBJ1-3; tentative D call: TRBD1 (5 bases). V lost 3 bases, J lost 0 bases, and 10 bases lay in between. CDR3 size: 15 residues. Germline CDR1 SGDLS, CDR2 YYNGEE. The CDR3 DNA is TGTGCCAGCAGCGCGGAGGGACGCTCTGGAAACACCATATATTTT. Amino acid sequence: CASSAEGRSGNTIYF.